The next 18 T cell receptor beta chains were all read from a single sample in a study of T cell repertoires in cytomegalovirus infection (dated by TCRdb to about 2019). The sequencer listed for this sample is Illumina HiSeq 1500. TCRdb applied fastp at Q25 and MiXCR to the public reads, then kept only in-frame beta chains. Rows are combined by CDR3 protein, so each entry shows the most common genes and DNA. The sample table records about 830,000 distinct CDR3 sequences; around a third of these occur just once. The ten largest clones take up around 12% of the sample. The treatment or condition label, read with the paper, signifies: in vitro stimulation with specific CMV peptide epitopes to enrich CMV-specific T cells. Their antigen targets remain unknown. The sequenced sample was cultured CD8+ T cells from PBMCs, obtained from culture after CMV antigen stimulation. The receptors were sampled from a human donor in good health (CMV status not recorded). Some clones in this sample may be carry-over from other donors' samples.

The gene calls are TRBV2 and TRBJ1-1; D remains unclear. CDR3 length equals 15 residues. Germline V gene data show CDR1 as SNHLY and CDR2 as FYNNEI. With 3 bases removed from V and 0 bases from J, the gap between germline ends came to 11 bases. In nucleotides, the CDR3 is TGTGCCAGCAGTGACGACAAGGGCATGAACACTGAAGCTTTCTTT. Translation: CASSDDKGMNTEAFF.

There are a few counts of this clonotype. The chain recombines TRBV11-2 with TRBJ2-5, with D possibly being TRBD1 (6 bases). Trimming removed 2 bases at V and 4 bases at J, with 11 bases between. CDR3 length: 14 residues. CDR1 is SGHAT, CDR2 FQNNGV, per germline. CDR3 in amino acids: CASSLWAGAETQYF. The CDR3 DNA sequence: TGTGCCAGCAGCTTATGGGCAGGGGCAGAGACCCAGTACTTC.

Details on this clonotype: The junction shows a germline mismatch at one end, possibly a read error. This chain uses TRBV7-3 with TRBJ1-2, with D unclear. CDR1 and CDR2 (germline): SGHTA, FQGTGA. CDR3 length: 14 residues. CDR3 region: CVSSLVTSDYGYTF. In nucleotides, the CDR3 is TGTGTCAGCAGCTTAGTGACCAGCGACTATGGCTACACCTTC.

The chain recombines TRBV6-6 with TRBJ2-1; D not resolved. The germline V and J ends were trimmed by 2 bases and 2 bases, with 16 bases remaining between them. The germline gives CDR1 MNHNY, CDR2 SVGAGI (reference sequence). CDR3 size: 17 residues. The CDR3 is CASSYITLGSTYNEQFF. The CDR3, as DNA: TGTGCCAGCAGTTACATAACATTGGGGTCTACCTACAATGAGCAGTTCTTC.

This clonotype occurred a few times. The chain couples TRBV12-3 or TRBV12-4 to TRBJ1-2; D is unresolved. The CDR3 loop spans 17 amino acids. V was pared by 5 bases and J by 6 bases, with 25 bases between. CDR3 in amino acids: CASSPSARGMDRDGYTF. The CDR3 coding sequence is TGTGCCAGCAGTCCCTCCGCTAGAGGGATGGACCGGGATGGCTACACCTTC.

The chain has TRBV6-1 and TRBJ2-7, with 10 bases that match TRBD2. The germline V gene has CDR1 MNHNS and CDR2 SASEGT. V lost 6 bases, J lost 2 bases, and 4 bases stayed unmatched. There are 14 residues in the CDR3. The CDR3 loop is CASRLAGFTYEQYF. CDR3 in DNA: TGTGCCAGCAGACTAGCGGGGTTTACCTACGAGCAGTACTTC.

This clonotype was seen many times. The chain couples TRBV10-3 to TRBJ2-1; D possibly corresponds to TRBD1 (7 bases). Germline CDR1 reads ENHRY; CDR2 reads SYGVKD. This CDR3 is 15 amino acids long. The V and J ends lost 4 bases and 2 bases respectively, with 12 bases between them. The CDR3 loop reads CAISGGDRTYNEQFF. The CDR3 DNA reads TGTGCCATCAGTGGGGGGGACAGAACCTACAATGAGCAGTTCTTC.

There are many counts of this clonotype. CDR3 DNA sequence: TGCGCCAGCAGTGACTTCGATTACACTGAAGCTTTCTTT. This translates into CASSDFDYTEAFF. The gene calls are TRBV10-2 and TRBJ1-1; D remains unclear. Trimming cost V 3 bases and J 3 bases, with 8 bases left between them. The CDR3 has 13 amino acids. The germline gives CDR1 WSHSY, CDR2 SAAADI.

This clonotype was picked up one time. In this CDR3 the conserved last residue, phenylalanine or tryptophan, is missing, so a read error is likely. This chain connects TRBV7-2 to TRBJ2-1; the D call may be TRBD1 or TRBD2 (5 bases each). The CDR3 has 12 amino acids. V was trimmed by 1 base and J by 8 bases, leaving 6 bases between them. CDR1 and CDR2 from the germline V gene are SGHTA and FQGNSA. The CDR3 DNA follows: TGTGCCAGCAGCTTAGGGGGGTATGAGCAGTTCTTG. This gives the protein CASSLGGYEQFL.

Ten or more counts support this clonotype. The genes are TRBV4-1 and TRBJ2-1; D gene uncertain. Trimming left V 0 bases short and J 8 bases short, with 5 bases between. This CDR3 region has 12 residues. In germline, CDR1 is MGHRA, CDR2 YSYEKL. The CDR3 nucleotides read TGCGCCAGCAGCCAAGATCGGGATGAGCAGTTCTTC. Protein: CASSQDRDEQFF.

The rearrangement links TRBV6-5 to TRBJ2-2; D is unclear. The CDR3 loop spans 13 amino acids. V dropped 2 bases and J dropped 8 bases, with 9 bases sitting between them. CDR1 MNHEY and CDR2 SVGAGI come from the germline V gene. CDR3 nucleotide sequence: TGTGCCAGCAGTTACGGCCCAATGGGGGAGCTGTTTTTT. It yields the protein CASSYGPMGELFF.

This chain joins TRBV4-1 and TRBJ2-3; 13 bases are shared with TRBD2. Germline-derived CDR1 and CDR2 are MGHRA and YSYEKL. This CDR3 is built from 17 residues. V was pared by 1 base and J by 4 bases, with 5 bases of the junction left unmatched. CDR3 in amino acids: CASSQVAGLAGPDTQYF. The CDR3 nucleotides read TGCGCCAGCAGCCAAGTAGCGGGACTAGCGGGGCCAGATACGCAGTATTTT.

The chain is built from TRBV12-3 or TRBV12-4 and TRBJ1-6; no clear D gene. V was clipped by 3 bases and J by 7 bases, with 13 bases between them. This CDR3 is built from 15 residues. CDR3 loop: CASSFGRRSNSPLHF. In DNA form, the CDR3 reads TGTGCCAGCAGTTTCGGTCGGCGGAGCAATTCACCCCTCCACTTT.

The chain links TRBV5-1 to TRBJ2-7, with a possible D match to TRBD2 (5 bases). This CDR3 is 20 amino acids long. The V end was cut by 0 bases, the J end by 0 bases, with 25 bases between. Germline CDR1 and CDR2: SGHRS and YFSETQ. CDR3 DNA: TGCGCCAGCAGCTTGGCTCCCGGCCGAGCCGATCTAGGGAGCTCCTACGAGCAGTACTTC. Its protein product is CASSLAPGRADLGSSYEQYF.

The CDR3 here is CASHRDNTEAFF. The CDR3 DNA is TGCGCCAGTCACAGGGATAACACTGAAGCTTTCTTT. V is TRBV5-1 and J is TRBJ1-1; the D gene is possibly TRBD1 (6 bases). Germline-derived CDR1 and CDR2 are SGHRS and YFSETQ. The CDR3 is 12 amino acids. V was cut by 8 bases and J by 2 bases, with 10 bases left in between.

This clonotype was seen ten or more times. A junction boundary mismatches the germline segment, possibly from a read error. The J gene is TRBJ2-3, the V gene TRBV7-6; D not certain. The CDR3 is 12 amino acids. Germline V gene data show CDR1 as SGHVS and CDR2 as FNYEAQ. In nucleotides, the CDR3 is TGTGCCAGCAGCTCAGGTTCGGCGTTCATCCATTTT. Translation: CASSSGSAFIHF.

The chain combines TRBV2 with TRBJ1-3, with unresolved D. Trimming cost V 7 bases and J 0 bases, with 13 bases left between them. The germline gives CDR1 SNHLY, CDR2 FYNNEI. This CDR3 comprises 15 residues. CDR3 protein: CASIDGQSSGNTIYF. The CDR3 bases are TGTGCCAGCATTGACGGCCAGAGCTCTGGAAACACCATATATTTT.

This clonotype was recorded a few times. The chain carries TRBV5-4 and TRBJ1-6, with D possibly matching TRBD1 (5 bases). Germline V CDR1 and CDR2: SGHNT, YYREEE (reference sequence). Trimming took 1 base from V and 10 from J, leaving 15 bases between them. CDR3 length: 15 residues. The CDR3 here is CASSLIPGDESPLHF. DNA of the CDR3: TGTGCCAGCAGCTTGATCCCGGGGGACGAATCACCCCTCCACTTT.